This T cell receptor (beta chain) stems from a study of PD-1 blockade in mismatch repair-deficient tumors. Germline V gene sequence: CDR1 LGHNT, CDR2 FRNRAP. The junction had 6 bases not matched to a gene; V was cut back by 1 base and J by 11 bases. This CDR3 has 13 amino acids. Profiled with immunoSEQ multiplex PCR; TCRdb holds only in-frame clones, not every one. The profile shows 120,000 or so clones, around 87% of them singletons. This sequence originates from an adult with mismatch repair-deficient cancer. This chain uses TRBV12-5 with TRBJ1-1; 8 bases fit TRBD1. The input for sequencing was peripheral blood, taken 44 weeks after starting pembrolizumab. CDR3 amino acids: CASGLEQGARAFF. The CDR3 nucleotides read TGTGCTAGTGGTTTGGAGCAGGGGGCCCGGGCTTTCTTT.